What follows describes a single T cell receptor (beta chain). Its antigen is undetermined. The sample is drawn from a study of CXCR3-negative and CXCR3-positive naive CD8 T cells. Study outcomes and limitations: Naive CXCR3-negative and CXCR3-positive cells had similar TRBV-TRBJ usage; memory differed. The level of CXCR3 expression partially decreased after cryopreservation; the majority of assays used fresh PBMCs. TRB CDR3s were more hydrophobic in CXCR3-positive than in CXCR3-negative naive cells.

Through 5' RACE with UMI labels, the TRB cDNA libraries were prepared. After re-calling the 5' RACE reads, TCRdb lists one entry per CDR3 protein, DNA absent. Its listing shows over 70,000 distinct CDR3 sequences. Looked up from germline, CDR1 is DFQATT and CDR2 is SNEGSKA (reference sequence). The CDR3 totals 13 residues. The naive CD8+ gate required CD45RO-CCR7+CD27+CD95- phenotype. Sequencing was carried out using naive CXCR3+ CD8+ T cells from blood. The subset was: CD45RO-CCR7+CD27+CD95- naive CD8+ T cells expressing CXCR3 (TNR3+). The source is a human donor in good health. Some clones in this sample may be carry-over from other donors' samples. V and J are TRBV20-1 and TRBJ2-1; checking the TCRdb D call of TRBD2 is not possible without DNA. The CDR3 loop reads CSARWREWNEQFF.